The 25 T cell receptor beta chains reported below all come from one sample, sequenced in a study of T cells in Graves' hyperthyroidism and ophthalmopathy. TCR beta CDR3 regions were amplified from RNA. HTBI primers were employed in a first-round RT-PCR of the TCR CDR3. TCRdb reanalysed the multiplex PCR reads using MiXCR and keeps one entry per CDR3 protein. The sample gives nearly 250,000 distinct CDR3 sequences, approximately 25% of which show up once; roughly 32% is in the top ten. Sequences were obtained from blood. The receptors originated from a woman aged 40 to 50 with Graves' ophthalmopathy.

This clonotype was counted at least ten times. CDR3 nucleotides: TGTGCCAGCAGTTACAGGACCGGTTTAACGAATGGCTACACCTTC. Amino acid sequence: CASSYRTGLTNGYTF. The V and J genes are TRBV6-5 and TRBJ1-2; no firm D call. V was shortened by 2 bases and J by 6 bases, with 16 bases between the two germline ends. Germline assignment: CDR1 MNHEY and CDR2 SVGAGI. This CDR3 has 15 amino acids.

The chain joins TRBV6-1 to TRBJ1-3, with 9 bases lining up with TRBD1. J lost 2 bases, V lost 7 bases, and 0 bases had no gene match. The CDR3 is 13 residues long. Germline V CDR1 and CDR2: MNHNS, SASEGT. The CDR3 loop is CASNRGPGNTIYF. The CDR3 DNA is TGTGCCAGCAACAGGGGGCCTGGAAACACCATATATTTT.

This rearrangement joins TRBV20-1 to TRBJ1-2; weak D call: TRBD1 (6 bases). Deletions cut 0 bases from V and 4 bases from J, with 27 bases between. The germline V gene encodes CDR1 DFQATT and CDR2 SNEGSKA (reference sequence). The CDR3 runs 19 residues. In nucleotides, the CDR3 is TGCAGTGCTAGAGATCCCGGGTTGGGGGGGCGTCCCCTAACCTATGGCTACACCTTC. This translates into CSARDPGLGGRPLTYGYTF.

J is TRBJ2-7 and V is TRBV6-5, with TRBD2 matching 9 bases. The trim removed 4 bases at V and 1 base at J, leaving 2 bases unmatched. The CDR3 spans 14 residues. CDR1 and CDR2 (germline): MNHEY, SVGAGI. For the CDR3, the DNA is TGTGCCAGCAGTTTCCTAGCGGGGTCCTACGAGCAGTACTTC. Amino acid sequence: CASSFLAGSYEQYF.

This clonotype was detected ten times or more. The J gene is TRBJ2-7, the V gene TRBV28, with 11 positions matching TRBD1. V gave up 7 bases and J gave up 5 bases; unmatched junction bases: 7. Germline V gene sequence: CDR1 MDHEN, CDR2 SYDVKM. This CDR3 contains 14 residues. DNA for the CDR3: TGTGCCAGCACCGAAGGGGGACAGGGGGACGAGCAGTACTTC. Residues: CASTEGGQGDEQYF.

The chain employs TRBV12-3 or TRBV12-4 and TRBJ2-7, with 8 bases lining up with TRBD1. This CDR3 contains 14 residues. V was clipped by 6 bases and J by 2 bases; unmatched bases: 6. CDR3: CASSLRTGPYEQYF. In nucleotides, the CDR3 is TGTGCCAGCAGCCTGCGGACAGGGCCCTACGAGCAGTACTTC.

CDR3 sequence (DNA): TGTGCCAGCAGGCCCCGGGGAGCCGGCTATGGCTACACCTTC. This encodes CASRPRGAGYGYTF. This chain uses TRBV12-3 or TRBV12-4 with TRBJ1-2; D remains unclear. This CDR3 spans 14 amino acids. Between the trimmed V and J ends, which lost 6 bases and 4 bases, there was a span of 15 bases.

About this clonotype: A much larger clone lies a single base off, so this may be a read error. V is TRBV7-9 and J is TRBJ1-5; perhaps TRBD1 as D (6 bases). V was trimmed by 8 bases and J by 2 bases, leaving 10 bases between them. The CDR3 is 13 amino acids. From germline, CDR1 is SEHNR and CDR2 FQNEAQ (reference sequence). The CDR3 loop reads CASAKGGNQPQHF. The CDR3 coding sequence is TGTGCCAGCGCCAAGGGGGGCAATCAGCCCCAGCATTTT.

This chain joins TRBV7-6 and TRBJ2-7, with D possibly TRBD1 on 5 matching bases. V lost 5 bases and J lost 2, with 10 bases in between. Germline lookup yields CDR1 SGHVS and CDR2 FNYEAQ. The CDR3 is made up of 13 amino acids. The CDR3 sequence: CASSPDRTYEQYF. The CDR3 DNA reads TGTGCCAGCAGCCCCGACAGAACCTACGAGCAGTACTTC.

This clonotype was seen at least ten times. V usage is TRBV30 and J usage is TRBJ2-7, with TRBD2 matching over 10 bases. The V gene end was trimmed by 4 bases and the J gene end by 4 bases; junction bases not matched to a gene: 16. The germline gives CDR1 GTSNPN, CDR2 SVGIG (reference sequence). CDR3 length: 17 residues. The CDR3 nucleotides are TGTGCCTGGACTATGGGCCTTGTCGGGACTAGCGTGTACGAGCAGTACTTC. This encodes CAWTMGLVGTSVYEQYF. Filled out from reference TRBV30 and TRBJ2-7, the complete variable domain reads SQTIHQWPATLVQPVGSPLSLECTVEGTSNPNLYWYRQAAGRGLQLLFYSVGIGQISSEVPQNLSASRPQDRQFILSSKKLLLSDSGFYLCAWTMGLVGTSVYEQYFGPGTRLTVT.

This clonotype was detected ten times or more. The chain uses TRBV7-2 and TRBJ1-1, with D possibly being TRBD1 (6 bases). The CDR3 runs to 16 residues. Trimming pared 1 base from V and 1 base from J, leaving 13 bases between. CDR1 is SGHTA, CDR2 FQGNSA, per germline. Written as DNA, the CDR3 is TGTGCCAGCAGCTTAGGGAGCCGGGACACGAACACTGAAGCTTTCTTT. This codes for CASSLGSRDTNTEAFF. The variable domain in full, with the rest retrieved from reference TRBV7-2 and TRBJ1-1, is GAGVSQSPSNKVTEKGKDVELRCDPISGHTALYWYRQSLGQGLEFLIYFQGNSAPDKSGLPSDRFSAERTGGSVSTLTIQRTQQEDSAVYLCASSLGSRDTNTEAFFGQGTRLTVV.

This clonotype was observed many times. The rearrangement uses TRBV25-1 and TRBJ1-3; unclear D gene. Germline CDR1 is MGHDK and CDR2 is SYGVNS. V was pared by 2 bases and J by 0 bases, with 8 bases between. The CDR3 length is 15 residues. Here the CDR3 DNA reads TGTGCCAGCAGTGAACACAGAAGCTCTGGAAACACCATATATTTT. Translation: CASSEHRSSGNTIYF.

In its sample, this clonotype was seen many times. V and J are TRBV20-1 and TRBJ2-5, with TRBD1 identical over 7 bases. CDR3 size: 13 residues. Unmatched junction bases numbered 5, after V lost 5 bases and J lost 2 bases. Germline V lookup: CDR1 DFQATT, CDR2 SNEGSKA (reference sequence). The DNA for the CDR3 is TGCAGTGCTTCCCGGACAGGACAAGAGACCCAGTACTTC. It codes for CSASRTGQETQYF.

In its sample, this clonotype was seen many times. The chain joins TRBV28 to TRBJ1-6, with a tentative D call TRBD1 (6 bases). Germline values: CDR1 MDHEN, CDR2 SYDVKM. This CDR3 spans 16 amino acids. V was pared by 3 bases and J by 8 bases, with 17 bases between. CDR3 DNA sequence: TGTGCCAGCAGTTTTCTAGCGGGGGGCATGTATTCACCCCTCCACTTT. Translating gives CASSFLAGGMYSPLHF.

The sample holds many counts of this clonotype. J is TRBJ2-7 and V is TRBV30; D may correspond to TRBD1 or TRBD2 (5 bases each). This CDR3 has 13 residues. Trimming removed 4 bases at V and 3 bases at J, with 13 bases between. CDR1 is GTSNPN and CDR2 is SVGIG in the germline V gene (reference sequence). CDR3 loop: CAWNMRGNYEQYF. The CDR3 DNA reads TGTGCCTGGAACATGAGGGGAAACTACGAGCAGTACTTC.

This clonotype was observed many times. The chain links TRBV20-1 to TRBJ1-1; tentatively, D is TRBD1 (5 bases). V lost 0 bases and J lost 5, with 10 bases in between. The CDR3 is made up of 13 amino acids. Germline V gene data show CDR1 as DFQATT and CDR2 as SNEGSKA (reference sequence). The CDR3 nucleotides are TGCAGTGCTAGAGATCGGGGGTTGACTGAAGCTTTCTTT. Translated, it gives CSARDRGLTEAFF.

This clonotype was seen many times. The chain recombines TRBV7-8 with TRBJ2-7, with 8 bases identical to TRBD2. The CDR3 is 16 residues long. Trimming cost V 8 bases and J 5 bases; bases outside gene matches: 17. Germline V lookup: CDR1 SGHVS, CDR2 FQNEAQ. The CDR3 sequence is CASGTRGGLGRDEQYF. The CDR3 DNA is TGTGCCAGCGGCACTCGTGGGGGACTAGGACGCGACGAGCAGTACTTC.

This clonotype was detected ten times or more. The CDR3 is CSAPIGRSGRGGFGTQYF. The CDR3 DNA is TGCAGTGCTCCTATAGGGCGGAGCGGGAGAGGGGGTTTTGGCACCCAGTACTTC. The rearrangement joins TRBV20-1 to TRBJ2-5; TRBD2 matches at 8 bases. The V and J ends lost 5 bases and 8 bases, in that order; junction bases with no gene match: 25. This CDR3 contains 18 residues. CDR1 and CDR2 (germline): DFQATT, SNEGSKA (reference sequence).

This clonotype has at least ten counts. This sequence joins TRBV18 and TRBJ1-1; D might be TRBD1 (6 bases). Germline V lookup: CDR1 KGHSH, CDR2 LQKENI. Trimming left V 1 base short and J 1 base short, with 13 bases between. CDR3 length equals 16 residues. Here the CDR3 DNA reads TGTGCCAGCTCACCACGGGGGGGCGTAGAGAACACTGAAGCTTTCTTT. Its translation: CASSPRGGVENTEAFF.

V and J are TRBV12-3 or TRBV12-4 and TRBJ2-5, with 8 bases matching TRBD1. The CDR3 totals 15 residues. V shed 6 bases, J shed 4 bases, and the junction held 10 bases outside the gene matches. CDR3: CASREQGVGRETQYF. CDR3 DNA: TGTGCCAGCAGGGAACAGGGGGTCGGGCGAGAGACCCAGTACTTC.

This clonotype showed up many times. The chain joins TRBV7-6 to TRBJ2-5; no definite D call. CDR3 length: 12 amino acids. V was shortened by 5 bases and J by 7 bases, with 11 bases between the two germline ends. Germline CDR1 is SGHVS and CDR2 is FNYEAQ. CDR3 in DNA: TGTGCCAGCAGCGGCGTGGTGGTGACCCAGTACTTC. Amino acid sequence: CASSGVVVTQYF.

The table lists this clonotype with many counts. The chain joins TRBV24-1 to TRBJ2-5, with 11 bases aligning to TRBD2. The CDR3 covers 14 residues. CDR1 is KGHDR and CDR2 is SFDVKD in the germline V gene. With V trimmed by 4 bases and J by 5 bases, 2 bases remained unmatched. This CDR3 is CATSDIAGGETQYF. The CDR3 DNA reads TGTGCCACCAGTGACATAGCGGGAGGGGAGACCCAGTACTTC.

This clonotype has only a few counts. This sequence joins TRBV6-5 and TRBJ1-2, with D possibly matching TRBD1 (5 bases). Deletions cut 0 bases from V and 4 bases from J, with 9 bases between. The CDR3 consists of 14 residues. The germline V gene encodes CDR1 MNHEY and CDR2 SVGAGI. CDR3 protein: CASSYSRVGYGYTF. The CDR3 DNA follows: TGTGCCAGCAGTTACTCCAGGGTCGGCTATGGCTACACCTTC.

The V and J genes are TRBV5-5 and TRBJ2-2; D remains unclear. The V gene's germline CDR1 is SGHKS and CDR2 YYEKEE (reference sequence). The CDR3 has 16 amino acids. Trimming took off 0 bases at V and 2 bases at J, with 11 bases between the two ends. The CDR3 nucleotides are TGTGCCAGCAGCTTGGAAAGATTCATAAACACCGGGGAGCTGTTTTTT. It is translated as CASSLERFINTGELFF.

This clonotype came up many times. The chain joins TRBV28 to TRBJ1-6; D unclear. The CDR3 has 15 residues. Trimming removed 7 bases from V and 0 bases from J, with 10 bases in between. From germline, CDR1 is MDHEN and CDR2 SYDVKM. The CDR3 loop is CASTLGSSYNSPLHF. DNA for the CDR3: TGTGCCAGCACCCTCGGGAGCTCCTATAATTCACCCCTCCACTTT.